This TCR beta chain was recovered during a study of cytomegalovirus exposure and HLA in healthy donors. Study conclusions and caveats: TCR sequences were mostly rare, though some public TCRs occurred in many donors. V- and J-gene trimming in TCR beta was tied to a missense DCLRE1C variant by an analysis performed later. Cytomegalovirus-associated TCR beta chains were listed, numbering 150 to 200.

Germline trimming cut 1 base from V and 3 bases from J; bases unmatched to any gene: 3. CDR1 SGHTA and CDR2 FQGNSA come from the germline V gene. The CDR3 runs to 15 residues. PCR involved 60 Vbeta and 13 Jbeta primers. Libraries were prepared by immunoSEQ multiplex PCR; TCRdb keeps only in-frame clonotypes and omits some of them. The table records approximately 190,000 clones, roughly 73% of them present only once. As regards this clone: What it binds is unknown.

The chain uses TRBV7-2 and TRBJ1-5, with TRBD1 matching over 7 bases. This TCR derives from a woman in her twenties or thirties in good health and CMV-seropositive. The sample comprised PBMCs. CDR3 sequence (DNA): TGTGCCAGCAGCTTAGATGACAGGGTCAATCAGCCCCAGCATTTT. Its translation: CASSLDDRVNQPQHF.